In its sample, the clone carrying this T cell receptor beta chain was seen a few times. Antigen unknown. Building of the TCR beta libraries involved iRepertoire HTBI primers and Arm-PCR of CDR3 regions. TCRdb itself ran the multiplex PCR reads through MiXCR, one entry per CDR3 protein. The table lists around 500,000 distinct CDR3 sequences, about 16% of them singletons. The sample is drawn from a study of regulatory T cells in long-lasting Graves disease. Study conclusions and caveats: Clonotypes that were public and shared totalled a few thousand in persistent patients versus 966 in new patients.

The time point: newly diagnosed GD, antithyroid drugs for less than 3 months. RNA extracted from PBMCs served as the sequencing template. The CDR3 has 13 residues. The V end was cut by 0 bases, the J end by 7 bases, with 10 bases between. Looked up from germline, CDR1 is MDHEN and CDR2 is SYDVKM. The data were also submitted as part of a second study, on T cells in Graves' hyperthyroidism and ophthalmopathy.

This chain uses TRBV28 with TRBJ2-7; D remains unclear. This TCR came from a woman aged 35 to 59 with Graves disease. The starting material was peripheral blood mononuclear cells (PBMCs), obtained at new diagnosis, from a patient treated with antithyroid drugs. Written as DNA, the CDR3 is TGTGCCAGCAGTTTATGGTCCGATGGGGAGCAGTACTTC. This translates into CASSLWSDGEQYF.